The source of this T cell receptor beta chain is a study of blood T cells in healthy people across ages (dated by TCRdb to the mid-2010s). About the investigation overall: In model experiments, template switching captured roughly one uniquely barcoded TCR beta cDNA molecule for every two T cells. To avoid experimental bias, donors of different ages were randomly spread across the sequencing lanes. Using the same blood draw, the study looked at two additional independent replicas of 1 million unique cDNA reads for two donors, one aged 18 to 29 and the other aged 80 or older. Age-related changes in TCR beta repertoire diversity were measured in the study by deep sequencing normalized with unique cDNA molecular identifiers. Donors were grouped into four age groups: young (average about 15 years), middle-aged (39), aged (about 60) and long-lived (82).

The CDR3 runs 12 residues from the cysteine to the phenylalanine. Just CDR3 DNA is preserved here, 36 bases in frame from base 1. Via the germline V gene, CDR1 is SQVTM and CDR2 ANQGSEA. Receptors were amplified or captured by 5' RACE. For sequencing, an Illumina HiSeq 2500 was employed. A second PCR of about 7 to 12 cycles was run with a J-beta primer mix and a sample-barcoded 5' primer. Each TCR beta cDNA molecule received a unique molecular identifier from a template-switch 5' adaptor carrying 12 random nucleotides. At least 2.5 million CDR3-containing paired-end reads were obtained from each sample. All of the RNA was converted into first-strand cDNA using the Mint cDNA synthesis kit, with a TRBC-specific oligonucleotide serving as the primer. Following uracil-DNA glycosylase treatment, all cDNA underwent a first 18-cycle PCR with the universal primers M1SS and BC2_uni_R. The authors' pipeline ran thus. Each sample was normalized by randomly selecting 1 million high-quality reads, each carrying a distinct molecular identifier. Reads with shared molecular identifiers were discarded instead of being binned into consensus sequences. CDR3 identification, clonotype clustering and error correction used MiTCR with a Q25 quality threshold and the strictest error-elimination algorithm. A nonparametric unseen species model using Euler transformation provided a lower-bound estimate of total TCR beta diversity. Using fastp at Q25 and MiXCR, TCRdb reprocessed the public reads and kept productive beta chains. Each CDR3 protein gets just one entry, which takes the most common genes and DNA from the rows behind it. The V and J calls come from TCRdb's annotation, not from the publication. The sample table holds about 830,000 distinct CDR3 sequences, of which 55% to 65% were seen once. Roughly a quarter of the sample is in the top ten clones.

The donors were some 39 Caucasian individuals from Russia, aged 6 to 90 years, who were systemically healthy. Around 10 milliliters of peripheral blood were collected from each donor into EDTA-treated Vacutainer tubes. Ficoll-Paque density-gradient centrifugation was used to isolate PBMCs, with at least 7 million obtained per sample. Trizol reagent was used to extract total RNA from the PBMCs, yielding at least 6 micrograms per sample. For every donor, flow cytometry on a PBMC aliquot measured the percentage of naive CD45RAhigh/CD27high T cells. A remark on this clonotype: Its target antigen remains unknown. Base qualities were left out, and no much larger clone turns up one base away.

Broad study findings and their caveats: There was a strong correlation between observed TCR beta diversity and the percentage of naive T cells measured by flow cytometry. Compared with the aged group, the long-lived group had more naive CD4+ T cells, fewer expanded clones and increased TCR diversity, suggesting age selection. Since profiling was done on bulk unsorted PBMCs, naive and antigen-experienced compartments could not be conclusively compared. Estimates of total diversity from one million sequenced T cells were regarded as lower bounds and underestimates. Observed TCR beta diversity per million T cells fell roughly linearly with age, and a significant reduction was already apparent by age around 39. Donor CMV infection status was unknown, potentially confounding age-related changes in expanded clonotypes.

The chain is assembled from TRBV29-1 and TRBJ2-4, with no confidently assigned D gene. The J call may be wrong; the DNA end is better matched by TRBJ2-5. What was sequenced was blood. The TCR was taken from a man aged 25 to 40 in good health. Read as DNA, the sequence is TGCAGCGTTGGAGTGGTCGGGGAGACCCAGTACTTC. Its protein is CSVGVVGETQYF.